The present T cell receptor (beta chain) was sequenced within a study of neoadjuvant anti-PD-1 for oral cavity cancer. About the study: Before surgery, most patients got three to four biweekly 3 mg/kg nivolumab doses. Whole-study findings and limits: TCR analyses covered only a few patients per response group.

V lost 5 bases and J lost 5, with 9 bases in between. The CDR3 sequence is 12 residues long. Germline V gene data show CDR1 as MNHEY and CDR2 as SVGAGI. Time point in this sample: after neoadjuvant nivolumab, at surgical resection. No culture or expansion preceded analysis of these blood cells. Libraries were prepared by immunoSEQ multiplex PCR; TCRdb keeps only in-frame clonotypes and omits some of them. The table has more than 11,000 clones, about three quarters seen once. With respect to this clone: The target antigen is unknown.

This sequence was found in a person aged 40 to 85 with oral cavity squamous cell carcinoma. The sequences come from PBMCs, collected after nivolumab (anti-PD-1) treatment. The chain couples TRBV6-5 to TRBJ1-1; D not certain. CDR3 in amino acids: CASSAGWTEAFF. The CDR3, as DNA: TGTGCCAGCAGTGCAGGATGGACTGAAGCTTTCTTT.